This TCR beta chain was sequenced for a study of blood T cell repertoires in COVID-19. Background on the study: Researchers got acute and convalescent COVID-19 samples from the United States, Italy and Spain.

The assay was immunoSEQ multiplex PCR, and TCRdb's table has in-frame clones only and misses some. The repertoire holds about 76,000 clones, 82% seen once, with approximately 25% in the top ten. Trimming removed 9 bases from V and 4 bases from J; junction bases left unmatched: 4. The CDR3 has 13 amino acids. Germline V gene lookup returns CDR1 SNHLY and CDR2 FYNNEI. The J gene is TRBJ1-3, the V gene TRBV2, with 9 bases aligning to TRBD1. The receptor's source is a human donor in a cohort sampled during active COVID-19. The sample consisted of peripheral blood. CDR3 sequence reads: CASTGGEGNTIYF. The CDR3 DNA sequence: TGTGCCAGTACAGGGGGCGAAGGAAACACCATATATTTT.